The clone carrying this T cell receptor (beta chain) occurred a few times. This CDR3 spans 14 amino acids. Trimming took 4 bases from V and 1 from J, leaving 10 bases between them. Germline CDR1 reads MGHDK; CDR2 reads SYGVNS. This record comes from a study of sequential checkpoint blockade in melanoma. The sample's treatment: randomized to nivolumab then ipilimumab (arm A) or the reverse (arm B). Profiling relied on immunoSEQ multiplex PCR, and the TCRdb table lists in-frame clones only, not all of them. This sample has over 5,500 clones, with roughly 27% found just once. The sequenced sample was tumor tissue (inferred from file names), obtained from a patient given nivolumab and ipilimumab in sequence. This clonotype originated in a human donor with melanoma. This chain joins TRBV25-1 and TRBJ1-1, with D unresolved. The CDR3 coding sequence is TGTGCCAGCAGTGCCCGGGCTTCGAACACTGAAGCTTTCTTT. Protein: CASSARASNTEAFF.